These 10 T cell receptor beta chains originate from one sample sequenced in a study of T-cell reconstitution after alpha-beta-depleted transplantation in children. The library targeted TCRbeta and was prepared with unique molecular identifiers. One entry per CDR3 protein, called by TCRdb with MiXCR from the PCR reads. The data contain 150,000 to 200,000 distinct CDR3 sequences, around 10% of them singletons. The sample consisted of PBMCs, taken before TCRalphabeta/CD19-depleted stem cell transplant. Receptor source: a boy aged 2 to 10 with acute myeloid leukemia, due to receive a stem cell transplant.

This clonotype has ten or more counts. The chain links TRBV11-3 to TRBJ1-5, with TRBD1 as a possible D gene (5 bases). CDR3 length equals 14 residues. The V and J ends lost 2 bases and 15 bases respectively, with 20 bases between them. Germline V gene data show CDR1 as SGHNT and CDR2 as YENEEA. CDR3 amino acids: CASSLRGIQSQGHF. For the CDR3, the DNA is TGTGCCAGCAGCTTACGGGGAATTCAGAGCCAGGGGCATTTT.

The sample holds many counts of this clonotype. The chain recombines TRBV29-1 with TRBJ1-2, with TRBD1 matching over 8 bases. Trimming at V came to 3 bases and at J to 4 bases, leaving 7 bases not matched to a gene. Germline V gene sequence: CDR1 SQVTM, CDR2 ANQGSEA. There are 14 residues in the CDR3. For the CDR3, the DNA is TGCAGCGTTGATAACAGGGGGAGAACCTATGGCTACACCTTC. Protein: CSVDNRGRTYGYTF.

On this clonotype: With a much larger clone just one base away, this may be a read error. CDR3 in DNA: TGCAGTGCTAGAGTACAGGGATTGAGTTCACCCCTCCCCTTT. Translation: CSARVQGLSSPLPF. V gene TRBV20-1 combines with J gene TRBJ1-6; a possible D gene is TRBD1 (6 bases). The germline V gene has CDR1 DFQATT and CDR2 SNEGSKA (reference sequence). The length of the CDR3 is 14 residues.

The genes are TRBV6-2 or TRBV6-3 and TRBJ2-5, with no clear D. This CDR3 is built from 14 residues. Trimming took off 1 base at V and 3 bases at J, with 9 bases between the two ends. CDR1 and CDR2 from the germline V gene are MNHEY and SVGEGT. CDR3 protein: CASSYLTLKETQYF. The CDR3 coding sequence is TGTGCCAGCAGTTACTTAACTCTAAAAGAGACCCAGTACTTC.

This clonotype occurred many times. This chain connects TRBV7-3 to TRBJ2-2; D ambiguous. V lost 3 bases to trimming and J lost 4 bases, with 9 bases between them. Per germline, CDR1 SGHTA and CDR2 FQGTGA. The CDR3 has 14 amino acids. CDR3 nucleotide sequence: TGTGCCAGCAGCTTGGGCAGCGTCACCGGGGAGCTGTTTTTT. Translated, it gives CASSLGSVTGELFF.

Many counts were recorded for this clonotype. The chain couples TRBV29-1 to TRBJ2-3; 10 bases agree with TRBD1. Germline V lookup: CDR1 SQVTM, CDR2 ANQGSEA. V dropped 4 bases and J dropped 3; count of bases not matched to a gene: 7. The CDR3 is 15 residues long. CDR3 DNA sequence: TGCAGCGTTGGGAACCGGGACAGGGGAACAGATACGCAGTATTTT. Translation: CSVGNRDRGTDTQYF.

This clonotype was recorded many times. The chain joins TRBV6-1 to TRBJ2-2; the D is unclear. Trimming removed 2 bases from V and 6 bases from J, with 13 bases in between. There are 15 residues in the CDR3. Germline CDR1 is MNHNS and CDR2 is SASEGT. The CDR3 sequence: CASSEKGRPAGELFF. The CDR3 DNA follows: TGTGCCAGCAGTGAAAAAGGAAGGCCCGCCGGGGAGCTGTTTTTT.

This clonotype was counted ten times or more. The chain uses TRBV7-6 and TRBJ1-6, with 7 bases that match TRBD1. With 3 bases clipped from V and 10 bases from J, the junction kept 9 bases outside the gene matches. The germline V gene encodes CDR1 SGHVS and CDR2 FNYEAQ. The CDR3 is 15 residues long. The CDR3: CASSLSHSTGSPLHF. In DNA form, the CDR3 reads TGTGCCAGCAGCTTGAGCCATTCGACAGGGTCACCCCTCCACTTT. The entire variable domain, with the rest obtained from reference TRBV7-6 and TRBJ1-6, is as follows: GAGVSQSPRYKVTKRGQDVALRCDPISGHVSLYWYRQALGQGPEFLTYFNYEAQQDKSGLPNDRFSAERPEGSISTLTIQRTEQRDSAMYRCASSLSHSTGSPLHFGNGTRLTVT.

CDR3 DNA sequence: TGTGCCAGCAGCTTCAGGGGGCTAGCGGGAGGATCCGGGGAGCTGTTTTTT. This sequence encodes CASSFRGLAGGSGELFF. This sequence joins TRBV7-6 and TRBJ2-2; 11 bases are shared with TRBD2. The germline gives CDR1 SGHVS, CDR2 FNYEAQ. The CDR3 extends over 17 amino acids. The ends lost 3 bases at V and 6 bases at J; junction bases unmatched: 9.

This clonotype was observed at least ten times. V is TRBV28 and J is TRBJ2-7; D possibly corresponds to TRBD1 (8 bases). Trimming left V 8 bases short and J 3 bases short, with 17 bases between. Germline loops: CDR1 MDHEN, CDR2 SYDVKM. There are 14 residues in the CDR3. CDR3 region: CASSRGGQVYEQYF. The CDR3 nucleotides are TGTGCCAGCTCTAGGGGGGGACAGGTCTACGAGCAGTACTTC.